A single sample gave rise to the 13 T cell receptor beta chains below, sequenced in a study of early T cells in non-severe SARS-CoV-2 infection (dated by TCRdb to about 2021). The method behind the library was 5' RACE. Sequenced using a NextSeq 500. TCRdb reprocessing: public reads trimmed at Q25 with fastp, clones called with MiXCR, in-frame beta chains kept. One record per CDR3 amino acid sequence lists the most common genes and DNA. The table for this sample lists 50,000 to 80,000 distinct CDR3 sequences; roughly 9% of them were counted only once. The ten top clones hold 13% of the sample. The material was whole blood, obtained at baseline. All receptors derive from an adult who was a healthcare worker with PCR-confirmed SARS-CoV-2 infection or an uninfected control (not recorded which).

The chain carries TRBV2 and TRBJ2-5, with a tentative D call TRBD1 (6 bases). Between the trimmed V and J ends, which lost 4 bases and 5 bases, there was a span of 14 bases. Germline V CDR1 and CDR2: SNHLY, FYNNEI. The CDR3 loop spans 14 amino acids. CDR3 DNA sequence: TGTGCCAGCAGTGGGACAGTCCAGGGGGAGACCCAGTACTTC. This encodes CASSGTVQGETQYF. Drawing the rest from reference TRBV2 and TRBJ2-5, the complete variable domain is EPEVTQTPSHQVTQMGQEVILRCVPISNHLYFYWYRQILGQKVEFLVSFYNNEISEKSEIFDDQFSVERPDGSNFTLKIRSTKLEDSAMYFCASSGTVQGETQYFGPGTRLLVL.

Only a few counts were recorded for this clonotype. The CDR3 region is CASSLQPTSTDTQYF. The DNA of the CDR3 is TGTGCCAGCAGCTTACAACCCACCAGCACAGATACGCAGTATTTT. V is TRBV7-2 and J is TRBJ2-3; no reliable D call. V was clipped by 2 bases and J by 0 bases, with 9 bases between them. The germline CDR1 and CDR2 sequences are SGHTA and FQGNSA. The CDR3 has 15 amino acids. Full variable domain (missing parts from reference TRBV7-2 and TRBJ2-3): GAGVSQSPSNKVTEKGKDVELRCDPISGHTALYWYRQSLGQGLEFLIYFQGNSAPDKSGLPSDRFSAERTGGSVSTLTIQRTQQEDSAVYLCASSLQPTSTDTQYFGPGTRLTVL.

The chain carries TRBV9 and TRBJ2-5; D may match TRBD1 or TRBD2 (5 bases each). V lost 4 bases, J lost 5 bases, and 9 bases lay in between. CDR3 length: 12 amino acids. The germline V gene encodes CDR1 SGDLS and CDR2 YYNGEE. The CDR3 DNA reads as TGTGCCAGCAGCTCTTGGGGGGAGACCCAGTACTTC. This gives the protein CASSSWGETQYF.

As for this clonotype: Germline is not matched at one junction end, which may reflect a read error. The V and J genes are TRBV19 and TRBJ2-1, with TRBD2 matching over 8 bases. Germline assignment: CDR1 LNHDA and CDR2 SQIVND (reference sequence). The CDR3 covers 14 residues. The CDR3 DNA sequence: TGTGCCAGTAGTATAGTACCCCCGCCTAGCGGGCTGGTCTTC. Translation gives CASSIVPPPSGLVF.

This clonotype was observed at least ten times. V is TRBV7-6 and J is TRBJ2-7; TRBD2 might be the D (5 bases). The CDR3 runs to 18 residues. The V end lost 7 bases, the J end lost 3 bases, and 28 bases lay between the germline ends. Germline V gene lookup returns CDR1 SGHVS and CDR2 FNYEAQ. CDR3 region: CASTHPPRAASRNYEQYF. Written as DNA, the CDR3 is TGTGCCAGCACCCACCCCCCGAGGGCAGCAAGCAGGAACTACGAGCAGTACTTC.

There are many counts of this clonotype. The J gene is TRBJ1-3, the V gene TRBV5-5; unclear D gene. V was clipped by 1 base and J by 0 bases, with 8 bases between them. The length of the CDR3 is 15 residues. The germline CDR1 and CDR2 sequences are SGHKS and YYEKEE (reference sequence). CDR3 amino acids: CASSLTMSSGNTIYF. CDR3 in DNA: TGTGCCAGCAGCTTGACCATGAGCTCTGGAAACACCATATATTTT.

At least ten counts were recorded for this clonotype. The chain uses TRBV7-3 and TRBJ2-1, with 9 bases fitting TRBD1. Germline CDR1 and CDR2: SGHTA and FQGTGA. CDR3 length: 15 residues. V shed 5 bases, J shed 2 bases, and the junction held 4 bases outside the gene matches. CDR3 residues: CASSAGQGTYNEQFF. The DNA of the CDR3 is TGTGCCAGCAGCGCGGGACAGGGTACCTACAATGAGCAGTTCTTC.

This clonotype was found a few times. The rearrangement uses TRBV5-1 and TRBJ2-2; D possibly corresponds to TRBD1 (5 bases). The V and J ends lost 2 bases and 5 bases respectively, with 10 bases between them. Germline V gene sequence: CDR1 SGHRS, CDR2 YFSETQ. This CDR3 is 14 amino acids long. The CDR3 reads CASSFLQDTGELFF. CDR3 nucleotide sequence: TGCGCCAGCAGCTTCCTACAGGATACCGGGGAGCTGTTTTTT.

This clonotype was counted only a few times. V is TRBV5-5 and J is TRBJ1-2; D perhaps matches TRBD1 (5 bases). V lost 0 bases to trimming and J lost 4 bases, with 16 bases between them. Per the germline V gene, CDR1 is SGHKS and CDR2 is YYEKEE (reference sequence). CDR3 length: 16 residues. Written as DNA, the CDR3 is TGTGCCAGCAGCTTGGAAGGGGCGCAAGTGGGCTATGGCTACACCTTC. Protein product: CASSLEGAQVGYGYTF.

This clonotype was seen at least ten times. The chain joins TRBV30 to TRBJ2-7; 10 bases match TRBD2. CDR1 and CDR2 (germline): GTSNPN, SVGIG (reference sequence). CDR3 size: 13 residues. J lost 2 bases, V lost 5 bases, and 3 bases had no gene match. CDR3 nucleotides: TGTGCCTGGGCCACTAGCGGGACCTACGAGCAGTACTTC. As protein: CAWATSGTYEQYF.

V gene TRBV6-6 combines with J gene TRBJ1-2; perhaps TRBD1 as D (6 bases). The CDR3 covers 15 residues. Trimming left V 4 bases short and J 3 bases short, with 15 bases between. Germline V gives CDR1 MNHNY, CDR2 SVGAGI (reference sequence). The chain's CDR3 is CASSSRTALYYGYTF. The CDR3 DNA reads as TGTGCCAGCAGTTCACGGACAGCACTTTACTATGGCTACACCTTC.

This clonotype was seen a handful of times. This chain uses TRBV30 with TRBJ2-2, with a tentative D call TRBD1 (5 bases). V lost 4 bases and J lost 6, with 12 bases in between. The CDR3 runs 13 residues. Per the germline V gene, CDR1 is GTSNPN and CDR2 is SVGIG (reference sequence). The CDR3 region has the DNA TGTGCCTGGACCACAGGATTGTCCGGGGAGCTGTTTTTT. Amino acids: CAWTTGLSGELFF.

This clonotype has at least ten counts. V and J are TRBV6-6 and TRBJ1-2; TRBD1 might be the D (5 bases). V shed 2 bases and J shed 3 bases, with 13 bases lying between them. Germline CDR1 MNHNY, CDR2 SVGAGI (reference sequence). The CDR3 spans 15 residues. In DNA, the CDR3 is TGTGCCAGCAGTTACGGGCAGGGTTGGTACTATGGCTACACCTTC. Translated: CASSYGQGWYYGYTF.